The 5 T cell receptor beta chains reported below all come from one sample, sequenced in a study of CD8 T cells in ankylosing spondylitis. TCRdb analysed the 5' RACE reads with MiXCR anew, one entry per CDR3 protein. The sample holds about 340,000 distinct CDR3 sequences, 20% to 25% seen once. The specimen was blood, either unsorted or a sorted T cell fraction (not recorded which). The receptor set was obtained from a male donor with ankylosing spondylitis or in good health (not recorded which).

CDR3 bases: TGCAGGGCTGCGGGGGGCAGGGGCACAGATACGCAGTATTTT. It translates to CRAAGGRGTDTQYF. The rearrangement uses TRBV20-1 and TRBJ2-3, with TRBD2 matching 8 bases. Germline CDR1 reads DFQATT; CDR2 reads SNEGSKA (reference sequence). The CDR3 totals 14 residues.

This chain connects TRBV7-8 to TRBJ2-2; 10 bases are a match to TRBD2. Germline CDR1 SGHVS, CDR2 FQNEAQ. Trimming cost V 5 bases and J 4 bases; bases outside gene matches: 10. The CDR3 is 17 amino acids. The CDR3 DNA reads as TGTGCCAGCAGCCCTGGGCTAGCGGGGGACCCCACCGGGGAGCTGTTTTTT. Its protein is CASSPGLAGDPTGELFF.

This clonotype was seen many times. This sequence joins TRBV20-1 and TRBJ2-3; D gene uncertain. This CDR3 is 12 amino acids long. Trimming took off 6 bases at V and 6 bases at J, with 13 bases between the two ends. Germline assignment: CDR1 DFQATT and CDR2 SNEGSKA (reference sequence). The CDR3 reads CSAGPLGDTQYF. The DNA for the CDR3 is TGCAGTGCGGGCCCCCTTGGGGATACGCAGTATTTT.

At least ten counts were recorded for this clonotype. The chain joins TRBV2 to TRBJ2-1, with a tentative D call TRBD2 (6 bases). Trimming took 2 bases from V and 10 from J, leaving 9 bases between them. Germline CDR1 is SNHLY and CDR2 is FYNNEI. The CDR3 covers 12 residues. This CDR3 reads CASSELRGEQFF. The CDR3 DNA is TGTGCCAGCAGTGAATTACGGGGGGAGCAGTTCTTC.

The chain combines TRBV12-3 or TRBV12-4 with TRBJ2-5, with D uncertain. The CDR3 has 14 amino acids. Between the trimmed V and J ends, which lost 4 bases and 1 base, there was a span of 10 bases. The CDR3 is CASSSGRFQETQYF. CDR3 coding DNA: TGTGCCAGCAGTTCTGGGCGTTTCCAAGAGACCCAGTACTTC.